This T cell receptor (beta chain) came from a study of blood T cell repertoires in COVID-19. V was cut by 4 bases and J by 8 bases, with 12 bases left in between. The CDR3 has 13 amino acids. Assay used: immunoSEQ multiplex PCR; TCRdb lists only in-frame clones, some missing. The sample lists over 150,000 clones, 80% to 90% occurring once. In assigning cohorts, the study relied on participant-reported clinical history. Cohort 3 recovered donors had two negative PCRs, clearance, or symptom resolution. This receptor was obtained from a man in his forties or fifties who had recovered from COVID-19. Sequencing input: PBMCs or T cells enriched from blood (not recorded which). V and J are TRBV12-3 or TRBV12-4 and TRBJ1-5; D may be TRBD1 (5 bases). For the CDR3, the DNA is TGTGCCAGCAGTTGGTGGCGGGGGGAGCCCCAGCATTTT. Residues: CASSWWRGEPQHF.